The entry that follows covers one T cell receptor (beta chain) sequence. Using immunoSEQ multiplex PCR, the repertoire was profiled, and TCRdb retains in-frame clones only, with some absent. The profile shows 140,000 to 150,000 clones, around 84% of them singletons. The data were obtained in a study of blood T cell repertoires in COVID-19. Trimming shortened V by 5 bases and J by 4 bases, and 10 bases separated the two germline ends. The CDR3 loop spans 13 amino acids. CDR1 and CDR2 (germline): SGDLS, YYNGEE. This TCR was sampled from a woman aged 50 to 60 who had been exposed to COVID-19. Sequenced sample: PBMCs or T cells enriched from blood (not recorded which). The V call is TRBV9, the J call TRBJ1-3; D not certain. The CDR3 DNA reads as TGTGCCAGCAGTAGCCCTACCGGAAACACCATATATTTT. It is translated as CASSSPTGNTIYF.